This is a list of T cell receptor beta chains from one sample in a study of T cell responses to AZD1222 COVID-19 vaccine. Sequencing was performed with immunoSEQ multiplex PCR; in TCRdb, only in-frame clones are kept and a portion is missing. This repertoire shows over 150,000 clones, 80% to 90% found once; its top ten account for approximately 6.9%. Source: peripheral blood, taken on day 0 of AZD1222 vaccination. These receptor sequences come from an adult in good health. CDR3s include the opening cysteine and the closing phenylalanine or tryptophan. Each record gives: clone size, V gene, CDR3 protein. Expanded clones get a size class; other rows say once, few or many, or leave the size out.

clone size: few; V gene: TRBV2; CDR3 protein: CASSEGGGGPTDTQYF
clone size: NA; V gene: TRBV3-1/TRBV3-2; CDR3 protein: CASSLGPEAFF
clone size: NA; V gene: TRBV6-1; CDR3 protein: CASSEALDRAYYGYTF
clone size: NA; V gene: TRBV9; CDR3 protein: CASRETGFEWETQYF
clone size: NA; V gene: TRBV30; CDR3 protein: CAWSETDDPHF
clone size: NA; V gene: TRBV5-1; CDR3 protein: CASSLSGGHTGELFF
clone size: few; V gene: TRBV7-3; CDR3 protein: CASSPLTEASSYNEQFF
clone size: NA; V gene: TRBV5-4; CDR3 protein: CASSLRDGGQGLYEQYF
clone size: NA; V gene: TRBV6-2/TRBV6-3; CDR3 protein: CASSWAGRGYEQYF
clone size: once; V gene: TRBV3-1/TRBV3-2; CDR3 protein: CASSQATGGGQPQHF
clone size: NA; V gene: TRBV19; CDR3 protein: CASRRSNQETQYF
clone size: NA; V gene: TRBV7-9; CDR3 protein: CASSRLSDRTNSYGYTF
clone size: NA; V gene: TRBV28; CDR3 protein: CASRPTGSNQPQHF
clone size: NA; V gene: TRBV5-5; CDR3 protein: CASSLGTANTEAFF
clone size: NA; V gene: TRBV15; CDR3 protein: CATSRDLAGEETQYF
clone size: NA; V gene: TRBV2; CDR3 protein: CASSDSRGGTQYF
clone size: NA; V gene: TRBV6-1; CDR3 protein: CASSEATLAGDSYEQYF
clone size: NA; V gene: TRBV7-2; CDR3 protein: CASSLDRSSYEQYF
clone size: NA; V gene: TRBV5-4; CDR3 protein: CASSPGKGTEAFF
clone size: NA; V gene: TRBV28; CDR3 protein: CASSALQNQPQHF
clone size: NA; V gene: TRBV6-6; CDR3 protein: CASSQGRNQPQHF
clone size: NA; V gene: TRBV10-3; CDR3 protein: CAISGGQRLSHYGYTF
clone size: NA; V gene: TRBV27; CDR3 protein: CASSFVISHEQFF
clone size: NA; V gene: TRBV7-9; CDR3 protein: CASSLGGSNPEAFF
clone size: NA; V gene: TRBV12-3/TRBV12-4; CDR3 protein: CASSLGYGQPQHF
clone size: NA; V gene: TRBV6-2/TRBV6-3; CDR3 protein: CASSQKVAGGPIINF
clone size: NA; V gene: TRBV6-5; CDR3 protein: CASRYSGTGGDEQFF
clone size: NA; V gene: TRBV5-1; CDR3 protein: CASSLRGTDSYGYTF
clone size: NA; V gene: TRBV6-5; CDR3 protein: CASSYERTGGYGYTF
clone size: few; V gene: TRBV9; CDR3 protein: CASSVADFSYEQYF
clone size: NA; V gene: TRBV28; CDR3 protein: CASSLFPASGGTGTYNEQFF
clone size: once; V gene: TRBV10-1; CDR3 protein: CASNYRAGGNTIYF
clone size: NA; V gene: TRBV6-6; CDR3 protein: CASRPDRGQSTDTQYF